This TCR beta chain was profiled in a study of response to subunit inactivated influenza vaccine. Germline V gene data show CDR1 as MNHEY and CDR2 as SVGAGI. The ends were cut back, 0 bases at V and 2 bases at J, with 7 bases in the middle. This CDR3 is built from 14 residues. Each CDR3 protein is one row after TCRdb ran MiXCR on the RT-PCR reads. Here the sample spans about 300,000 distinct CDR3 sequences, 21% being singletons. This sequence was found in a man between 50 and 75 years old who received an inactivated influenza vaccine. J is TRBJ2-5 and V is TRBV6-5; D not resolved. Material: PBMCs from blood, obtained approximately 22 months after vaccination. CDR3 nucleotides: TGTGCCAGCAGTTACTCGAACAGACAAGAGACCCAGTACTTC. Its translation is CASSYSNRQETQYF.